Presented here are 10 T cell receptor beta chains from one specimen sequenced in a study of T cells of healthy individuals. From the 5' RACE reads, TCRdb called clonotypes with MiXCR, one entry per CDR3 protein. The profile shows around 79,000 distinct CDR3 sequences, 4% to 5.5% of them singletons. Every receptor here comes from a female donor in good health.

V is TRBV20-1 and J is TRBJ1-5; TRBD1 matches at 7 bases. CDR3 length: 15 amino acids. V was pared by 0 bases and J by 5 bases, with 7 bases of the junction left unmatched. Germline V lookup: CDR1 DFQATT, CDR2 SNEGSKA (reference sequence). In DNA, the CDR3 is TGCAGTGCTAGAGATCCGACAGGGATGGATCAGCCCCAGCATTTT. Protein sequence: CSARDPTGMDQPQHF.

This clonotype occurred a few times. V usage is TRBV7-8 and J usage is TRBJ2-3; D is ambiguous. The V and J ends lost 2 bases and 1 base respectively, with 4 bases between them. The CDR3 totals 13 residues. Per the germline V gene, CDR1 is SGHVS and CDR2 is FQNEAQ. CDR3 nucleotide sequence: TGTGCCAGCAGCTTACCCCGCACAGATACGCAGTATTTT. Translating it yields CASSLPRTDTQYF.

CDR3 bases: TGTGCCAGCAGTGAAGCGCCCACCGCCAATGAGCAGTTCTTC. Residues: CASSEAPTANEQFF. The chain joins TRBV2 to TRBJ2-1; unclear D gene. Trimming stripped 0 bases from V and 6 bases from J, with 9 bases between. The CDR3 loop spans 14 amino acids. Germline values: CDR1 SNHLY, CDR2 FYNNEI.

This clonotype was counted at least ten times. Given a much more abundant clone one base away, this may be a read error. CDR3 coding DNA: TGTGCCAGCAGCTTAATAGATACGCAGTATTTT. Its protein is CASSLIDTQYF. The chain employs TRBV7-2 and TRBJ2-3, with D unresolved. Trimming pared 2 bases from V and 5 bases from J, leaving 2 bases between. CDR1 is SGHTA, CDR2 FQGNSA, per germline. The CDR3 consists of 11 residues.

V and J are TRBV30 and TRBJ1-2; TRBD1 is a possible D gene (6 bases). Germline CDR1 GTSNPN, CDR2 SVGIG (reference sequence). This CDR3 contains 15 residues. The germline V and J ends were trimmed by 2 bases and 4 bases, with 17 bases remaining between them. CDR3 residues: CAWSREGGVGYGYTF. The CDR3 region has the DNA TGTGCCTGGAGTCGAGAAGGGGGGGTTGGCTATGGCTACACCTTC.

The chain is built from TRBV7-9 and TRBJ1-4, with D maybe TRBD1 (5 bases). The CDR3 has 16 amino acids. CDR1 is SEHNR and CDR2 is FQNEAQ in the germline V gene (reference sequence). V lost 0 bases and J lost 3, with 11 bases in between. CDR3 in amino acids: CASSLARGAANEKLFF. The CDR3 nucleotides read TGTGCCAGCAGCTTAGCGCGAGGGGCGGCTAATGAAAAACTGTTTTTT.

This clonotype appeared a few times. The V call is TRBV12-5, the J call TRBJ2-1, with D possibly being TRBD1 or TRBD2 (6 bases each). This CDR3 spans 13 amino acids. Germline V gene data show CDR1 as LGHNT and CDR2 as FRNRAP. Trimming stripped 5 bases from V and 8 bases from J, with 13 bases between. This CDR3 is CASGGGLAYEQFF. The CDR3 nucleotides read TGTGCTAGTGGTGGGGGCCTAGCGTATGAGCAGTTCTTC.

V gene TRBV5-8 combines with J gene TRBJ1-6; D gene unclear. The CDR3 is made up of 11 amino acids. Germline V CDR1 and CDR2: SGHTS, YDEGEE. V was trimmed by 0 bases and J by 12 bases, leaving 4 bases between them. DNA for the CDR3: TGTGCCAGCAGCTTGGCGGAACCCCTCCACTTT. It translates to CASSLAEPLHF.

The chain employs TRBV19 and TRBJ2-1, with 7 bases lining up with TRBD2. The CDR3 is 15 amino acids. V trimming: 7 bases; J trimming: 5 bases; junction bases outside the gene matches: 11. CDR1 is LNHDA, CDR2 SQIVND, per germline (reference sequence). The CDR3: CASTSRPSGNNEQFF. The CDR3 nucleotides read TGTGCCAGTACCTCTAGGCCTAGCGGAAACAATGAGCAGTTCTTC.

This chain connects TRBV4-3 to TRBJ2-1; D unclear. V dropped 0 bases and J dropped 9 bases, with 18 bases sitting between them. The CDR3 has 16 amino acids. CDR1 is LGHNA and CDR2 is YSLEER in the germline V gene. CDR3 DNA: TGCGCCAGCAGCCAAGATCACTGGGCTAGTTACGGTGAGCAGTTCTTC. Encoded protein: CASSQDHWASYGEQFF.